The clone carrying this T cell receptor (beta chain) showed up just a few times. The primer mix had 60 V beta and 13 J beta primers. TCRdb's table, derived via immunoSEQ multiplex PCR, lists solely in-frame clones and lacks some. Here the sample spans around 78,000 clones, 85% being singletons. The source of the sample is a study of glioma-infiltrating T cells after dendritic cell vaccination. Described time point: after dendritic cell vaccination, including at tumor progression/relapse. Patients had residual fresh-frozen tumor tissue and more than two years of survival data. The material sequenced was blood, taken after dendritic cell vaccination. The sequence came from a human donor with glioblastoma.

CDR3 coding DNA: TGTGCCAGCAGCCAAGCCCGACTAGCGAAAGAGACCCAGTACTTC. This sequence encodes CASSQARLAKETQYF. This chain joins TRBV5-6 and TRBJ2-5, with 8 bases matching TRBD2. The germline V gene has CDR1 SGHDT and CDR2 YYEEEE. The CDR3 is 15 residues long. J was trimmed by 3 bases and V by 4 bases; bases with no gene match: 8.